The clone carrying this T cell receptor beta chain has a count of ten or more. A universal primer site was added by template switching, and unique molecular identifiers were carried by the cDNA. MiXCR, run by TCRdb on the 5' RACE reads, gives a single entry per CDR3 protein. The table includes 350,000 or so distinct CDR3 sequences, 9% to 10% detected once. This entry comes from a study of identical twins. The ends were cut back, 1 base at V and 6 bases at J, with 17 bases in the middle. The CDR3 is 15 amino acids. Germline V gene sequence: CDR1 SQVTM, CDR2 ANQGSEA. J is TRBJ2-3 and V is TRBV29-1; D may correspond to TRBD1 or TRBD2 (5 bases each). The TCR sequence derives from a woman aged 50 to 60 in good health. Sample: naive T cells sorted from blood. CDR3 protein: CSVEVGRGKGDTQYF. CDR3 nucleotides: TGCAGCGTTGAAGTAGGTCGGGGAAAGGGGGATACGCAGTATTTT.